This T cell receptor beta chain was found in a study of cytomegalovirus exposure and HLA in healthy donors. Primers: 60 Vbeta forward and 13 Jbeta reverse. Sequencing was performed with immunoSEQ multiplex PCR; in TCRdb, only in-frame clones are kept and a portion is missing. Counted here are about 100,000 clones, approximately 82% occurring once; the ten biggest clones make up around 1.2%. Sample: PBMCs. This receptor was obtained from a woman under 30 in good health and CMV-seronegative.

CDR3: CASSLTTGSRKYF. In nucleotides, the CDR3 is TGTGCCAGCAGCTTAACGACAGGCTCTCGGAAATACTTC. This chain links TRBV7-3 with TRBJ2-7; D perhaps matches TRBD1 (6 bases). Germline CDR1 and CDR2: SGHTA and FQGTGA. The V end was cut by 0 bases, the J end by 13 bases, with 16 bases between. The CDR3 sequence is 13 residues long.